Shown below are 5 T cell receptor beta chains from a single sample sequenced in a study of technical replicates of blood from several donors. Some clones are missing from TCRdb's copy, which holds only in-frame ones; the method was immunoSEQ multiplex PCR. The table records 84,000 or so clones, around 94% of them present only once. The sample comprised T cells isolated from PBMCs. Receptor source: a human donor in good health.

This clone came up once. The rearrangement links TRBV5-1 to TRBJ1-1; D not resolved. CDR1 SGHRS and CDR2 YFSETQ come from the germline V gene. This CDR3 spans 16 amino acids. The V gene lost 1 base and the J gene lost 3 bases, with 16 bases spanning the gap. The CDR3 DNA is TGCGCCAGCAGCTTGAGAATGGGCCCCCTGGACACTGAAGCTTTCTTT. This encodes CASSLRMGPLDTEAFF. Based on the CDR3 plus reference TRBV5-1 and TRBJ1-1, the full variable domain is KAGVTQTPRYLIKTRGQQVTLSCSPISGHRSVSWYQQTPGQGLQFLFEYFSETQRNKGNFPGRFSGRQFSNSRSEMNVSTLELGDSALYLCASSLRMGPLDTEAFFGQGTRLTVV.

This chain uses TRBV2 with TRBJ1-5; 7 bases fit TRBD1. V dropped 3 bases and J dropped 6; count of bases not matched to a gene: 17. Germline values: CDR1 SNHLY, CDR2 FYNNEI. The CDR3 totals 18 residues. The CDR3, as DNA: TGTGCCAGCAGTGACCCGACGGTCAGGAGGGACAGTCGTCAGCCCCAGCATTTT. Encoded protein: CASSDPTVRRDSRQPQHF.

This chain uses TRBV28 with TRBJ2-7; possibly TRBD1 for D (6 bases). V was shortened by 4 bases and J by 2 bases, with 18 bases between the two germline ends. The CDR3 spans 16 residues. Germline V gene sequence: CDR1 MDHEN, CDR2 SYDVKM. The CDR3 loop is CASSSTEAGAAYEQYF. The CDR3 DNA is TGTGCCAGCAGTTCCACCGAGGCAGGGGCGGCCTACGAGCAGTACTTC.

This clone appeared a single time. CDR3 loop: CASSLVGQGMTLAFF. The DNA of the CDR3 is TGTGCCAGCAGCTTAGTGGGACAGGGTATGACGTTGGCTTTCTTT. The chain uses TRBV7-9 and TRBJ1-1, with 9 bases matching TRBD1. The germline V gene encodes CDR1 SEHNR and CDR2 FQNEAQ (reference sequence). V was clipped by 1 base and J by 11 bases; unmatched bases: 11. The CDR3 runs 15 residues.

V is TRBV9 and J is TRBJ2-1; 11 bases are a match to TRBD2. Germline V CDR1 and CDR2: SGDLS, YYNGEE. The trim removed 0 bases at V and 8 bases at J, leaving 4 bases unmatched. The CDR3 covers 15 residues. The CDR3 nucleotides read TGTGCCAGCAGCGTAGGGGTAGCGGGGGGGTATGAGCAGTTCTTC. It codes for CASSVGVAGGYEQFF.